This TCR beta chain was captured in a study of blood T cell repertoires in COVID-19. Study summary: The samples span acute and convalescent COVID-19 from the United States, Italy and Spain. Sample material is recorded as cDNA or gDNA derived from T cells, B-cell-depleted T cells, or PBMCs.

Method: immunoSEQ multiplex PCR; TCRdb's copy keeps in-frame clones and lacks some. The sample holds more than 85,000 clones; 80% to 90% are singletons and the top ten take less than 10%. V was pared by 1 base and J by 5 bases, with 1 base of the junction left unmatched. CDR3 length: 14 residues. Germline V lookup: CDR1 LGHNA, CDR2 YNFKEQ. This clone was seen only a few times. The sequencing input was peripheral blood. This rearrangement joins TRBV4-2 to TRBJ1-3; 8 positions match TRBD1. This receptor was obtained from a man aged 40-50 years with active or convalescent COVID-19. The CDR3 is CASSQGTGRNTIYF. The CDR3 nucleotides are TGTGCCAGCAGCCAAGGGACAGGGAGAAACACCATATATTTT.